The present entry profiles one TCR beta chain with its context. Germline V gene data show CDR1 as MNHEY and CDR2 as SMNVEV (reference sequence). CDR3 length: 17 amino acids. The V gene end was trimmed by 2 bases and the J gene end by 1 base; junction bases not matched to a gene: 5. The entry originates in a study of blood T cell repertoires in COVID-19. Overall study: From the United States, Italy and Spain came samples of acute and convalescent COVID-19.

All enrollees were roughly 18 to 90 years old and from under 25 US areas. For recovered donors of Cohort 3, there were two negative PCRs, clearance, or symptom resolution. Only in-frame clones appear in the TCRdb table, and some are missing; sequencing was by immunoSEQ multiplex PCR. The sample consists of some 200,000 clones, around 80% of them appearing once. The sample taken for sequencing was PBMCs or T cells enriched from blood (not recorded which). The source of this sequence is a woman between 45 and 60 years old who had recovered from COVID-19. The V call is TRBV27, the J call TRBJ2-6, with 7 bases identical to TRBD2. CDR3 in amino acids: CASSLGGLQSGANVLTF. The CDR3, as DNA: TGTGCCAGCAGTTTAGGGGGACTACAGTCTGGGGCCAACGTCCTGACTTTC.